The 7 T cell receptor beta chains below all came from one sample that was sequenced in a study of T cell responses to AZD1222 COVID-19 vaccine. Data came from immunoSEQ multiplex PCR; TCRdb stores just in-frame clones and leaves some out. The sample contains about 140,000 clones, 88% of which appear only once. The input for sequencing was peripheral blood, taken 28 days after the second AZD1222 dose. The receptors shown here come from an adult who received the AZD1222 COVID-19 vaccine.

The rearrangement links TRBV21-1 to TRBJ2-1; the D call TRBD1 from the table was never checked on the DNA. TRBV21-1 is listed as a pseudogene. The CDR3 is made up of 18 amino acids. CDR3 region: CASSKQSGDRTDYNEQFF. CDR3 nucleotide sequence: TGTGCCAGCAGCAAACAAAGCGGCGATCGGACAGACTACAATGAGCAGTTCTTC.

V usage is TRBV24-1 and J usage is TRBJ1-1; 11 nucleotides align to TRBD1. V lost 4 bases to trimming and J lost 5 bases; unmatched junction nucleotides: 5. This CDR3 region has 15 residues. Germline CDR1 KGHDR, CDR2 SFDVKD. The CDR3 region is CATSDPGQGGTEAFF. The CDR3, as DNA: TGTGCCACCAGTGACCCGGGACAGGGGGGTACTGAAGCTTTCTTT.

About this clone: In the same sample, other DNA sequences code for this CDR3. V and J are TRBV2 and TRBJ1-5; 7 bases align to TRBD1. V shed 6 bases and J 7 bases; nucleotides not matched to a gene: 6. Germline-derived CDR1 and CDR2 are SNHLY and FYNNEI. The CDR3 runs to 13 residues. Here the CDR3 reads CASSRQGDQPQHF. The CDR3 DNA reads TGTGCCAGCAGCCGACAGGGAGACCAGCCCCAGCATTTT.

This chain links TRBV7-3 with TRBJ2-1; maybe TRBD1 (6 bases). CDR1 is SGHTA, CDR2 FQGTGA, per germline. Trimming removed 2 bases from V and 6 bases from J, with 8 bases in between. The CDR3 sequence is 13 residues long. CDR3 DNA: TGTGCCAGCAGCTTATTGGACAGCAATGAGCAGTTCTTC. Protein sequence: CASSLLDSNEQFF.

This clone appeared once. This chain links TRBV23-1 with TRBJ2-2, with TRBD1 as a possible D gene (6 bases). TRBV23-1 is treated as an ORF (open reading frame) with a function not yet certain. The germline V and J ends were trimmed by 0 bases and 6 bases, with 17 bases remaining between them. The length of the CDR3 is 17 residues. The CDR3 DNA reads as TGCGCCAGCAGTCAATCATCAGGGGTAAGTATGGCCGGGGAGCTGTTTTTT. As protein: CASSQSSGVSMAGELFF.

V is TRBV19 and J is TRBJ2-4; D call uncertain. V dropped 2 bases and J dropped 1 base, with 15 bases sitting between them. The germline V gene encodes CDR1 LNHDA and CDR2 SQIVND (reference sequence). The CDR3 has 17 amino acids. The CDR3 region is CASSIHGPSGAKNIQYF. CDR3 coding DNA: TGTGCCAGTAGTATACACGGTCCGTCCGGCGCCAAAAACATTCAGTACTTC.

The chain links TRBV6-2 or TRBV6-3 to TRBJ2-7; D is possibly TRBD1 (6 bases). The V gene lost 4 bases and the J gene lost 6 bases, with 10 bases spanning the gap. The CDR3 has 12 residues. CDR1 is MNHEY, CDR2 SVGEGT, per germline. For the CDR3, the DNA is TGTGCCAGCAGTTGGACAGATACCGAGCAGTACTTC. Translated: CASSWTDTEQYF.